This T cell receptor beta chain was profiled in a study of CD8 T cells in Susac syndrome (dated by TCRdb to 2018 to 2020). Some background on the complete study: Repertoire sequencing was used to test whether CD8+ T cell activation and differentiation in Susac syndrome was antigen driven.

In the case of this clonotype: The antigen it binds to is not known. No per-base quality is available; no much larger clone lies one base away.

General conclusions and limits of the study: The number of individuals in the TCR sequencing and HLA analysis was acknowledged as relatively small.

RNA was extracted using the RNeasy kit, and 0.5 to 1 microgram was reverse transcribed with random hexamers. The immunoSEQ multiplex PCR assay, which covers 54 Vbeta and 13 Jbeta segments, was used to amplify TCR beta CDR3 regions. To correct PCR amplification bias, a synthetic template baseline was used for both primer optimization and computational correction. The authors' analysis ran thus. Only productive sequences were kept, with reads annotated to V, D and J genes according to IMGT and analyzed in immunoSEQ Analyzer. Clonality was computed as one minus Shannon entropy normalized by log2 of the number of productive unique sequences. Public and private clones were assessed among the 100 most prevalent clones of each patient and control. Susac-specific clones were defined as absent from healthy and MS cohorts, about 1,000 published viral clones and other ImmuneACCESS disease sequences. TCRdb applied fastp at Q25 and MiXCR to the public reads, then kept only in-frame beta chains. One record per CDR3 amino acid sequence lists the most common genes and DNA. TCRdb's processing, not the study's, gives the V and J calls here. Across this sample there are 180,000 or so distinct CDR3 sequences, with about 95% seen only once. The biggest ten clones account for about 0.1% of the sample.

Peripheral blood CD8+ and CD4+ T cells from healthy donors, Susac syndrome patients and multiple sclerosis patients were profiled by high-throughput TCR beta sequencing. Healthy donors were age- and sex-matched controls. Bulk CD8+ and CD4+ T cells were purified by magnetic negative isolation, whereas CD8+ TEMRA cells were enriched by FACS. Blood was drawn into EDTA tubes, processed within 24 hours, and PBMCs were isolated by density gradient centrifugation. PBMCs destined for TCR sequencing were cryopreserved in liquid nitrogen and later thawed in a 37 °C water bath. The sorted or isolated CD4+, CD8+ and CD8+ TEMRA cells had a purity of 90% or higher. V is reduced by 0 bases and J by 4 bases, leaving a spacing of 8 bases between them. Looking up the germline V gene yields CDR1 SGDLS and CDR2 YYNGEE. Spanning cysteine to phenylalanine, the CDR3 consists of 14 amino acids. The entry retains the CDR3 DNA only, 42 bases that are in frame from base 1.

Sequencing was performed on CD4+ T cells from PBMCs. This receptor was taken from a human donor in good health. The sequence links TRBV9 to TRBJ2-1, with the D gene uncertain. The sequenced DNA is TGTGCCAGCAGCGTAGTCGGAGAGTACAATGAGCAGTTCTTC. This translates into CASSVVGEYNEQFF.